A selection of T cell receptor beta chains follows, all from one sample in a study of blood T cells in healthy people across ages. One entry per CDR3 protein, called by TCRdb with MiXCR from the 5' RACE reads. The sample lists around 1,500,000 distinct CDR3 sequences, 28% occurring once. Input material: blood. Source of these receptors: a woman aged 30 to 39 in good health. CDR3s include the opening cysteine and the closing phenylalanine or tryptophan. D genes are given only for firm matches. The size field is filled for only some rows; it gives once, few, many or a size class.

>TRBV7-2|.|.|TRBJ2-1
CASSLQREQFF
TGTGCCAGCAGCCTTCAGAGGGAGCAGTTCTTC
>TRBV20-1|few|TRBD2|TRBJ2-1
CSAVGLAGGLAYNEQFF
TGCAGTGCTGTCGGACTAGCGGGAGGACTGGCCTACAATGAGCAGTTCTTC
>TRBV9|.|.|TRBJ2-6
CASSAQSPGANVLTF
TGTGCCAGCAGCGCGCAGAGTCCTGGGGCCAACGTCCTGACTTTC
>TRBV29-1|many|TRBD1|TRBJ1-2
CSVEGQGGGYGYTF
TGCAGCGTTGAGGGACAGGGCGGAGGGTATGGCTACACCTTC
>TRBV6-1|many|TRBD2|TRBJ2-3
CASSPSLWGLSTDTQYF
TGTGCCAGCAGTCCTTCCCTCTGGGGACTAAGCACAGATACGCAGTATTTT
>TRBV12-3/TRBV12-4|few|TRBD1|TRBJ1-5
CASSPSEGTGLQPQHF
TGTGCCAGCAGTCCAAGCGAGGGGACAGGGCTGCAGCCCCAGCATTTT
>TRBV18|few|TRBD2|TRBJ2-1
CASSPGLAGEEQFF
TGTGCCAGCTCACCGGGACTAGCTGGAGAAGAGCAGTTCTTC
>TRBV7-3|.|.|TRBJ2-5
CASSLGFGGGVDGETQYF
TGTGCCAGCAGCTTAGGATTCGGCGGTGGGGTTGATGGAGAGACCCAGTACTTC
>TRBV20-1|.|.|TRBJ1-5
CSARGGGGYSNQPQHF
TGCAGTGCTAGAGGCGGGGGGGGCTATAGCAATCAGCCCCAGCATTTT
>TRBV28|many|.|TRBJ2-1
CASSLRSTQFF
TGTGCCAGCAGTTTAAGGTCGACGCAGTTCTTC
>TRBV28|.|.|TRBJ1-6
CASSWGGVRNSPLHF
TGTGCCAGCAGCTGGGGGGGCGTGCGTAATTCACCCCTCCACTTT
>TRBV28|.|.|TRBJ1-2
CASEKDYYGYTF
TGTGCCAGCGAAAAAGATTACTATGGCTACACCTTC
>TRBV6-5|.|.|TRBJ2-3
CASSYSIGNTRYF
TGTGCCAGCAGTTACTCGATTGGAAATACGCGGTATTTT
>TRBV9|many|.|TRBJ2-7
CASSVELEAEQYF
TGTGCCAGCAGCGTAGAGCTCGAGGCCGAGCAGTACTTC
>TRBV5-1|few|.|TRBJ2-7
CASSRLPGESYDQYF
TGCGCCAGCAGCCGACTTCCAGGGGAGTCCTACGATCAGTACTTC
>TRBV6-1|.|TRBD1|TRBJ2-1
CASTKDRAGYNEQFF
TGTGCCAGCACTAAGGACAGGGCGGGGTACAATGAGCAGTTCTTC
>TRBV27|.|TRBD2|TRBJ2-5
CASSLALSTSGRLYKQYF
TGTGCCAGCAGTTTGGCGTTATCTACTAGCGGGAGACTCTACAAGCAGTACTTC
>TRBV27|few|.|TRBJ2-7
CASSSGLGLKAYEQYF
TGTGCCAGCAGTTCCGGGTTAGGATTGAAGGCCTACGAGCAGTACTTC
>TRBV27|.|TRBD2|TRBJ2-1
CASSLRGTASGYNEQFF
TGTGCCAGCAGTTTAAGGGGTACGGCTAGCGGATACAATGAGCAGTTCTTC
>TRBV5-1|few|TRBD1|TRBJ2-5
CASSLGTGKGDQYF
TGCGCCAGCAGCCTAGGGACAGGAAAAGGGGACCAGTACTTC
>TRBV15|.|TRBD2|TRBJ2-1
CATSEGIAGVNNEQFF
TGTGCCACCAGCGAGGGGATCGCGGGAGTGAACAATGAGCAGTTCTTC
>TRBV20-1|many|.|TRBJ2-3
CSAGIGTHNTDTQYF
TGCAGTGCTGGGATAGGGACTCACAACACAGATACGCAGTATTTT
>TRBV7-9|few|TRBD1|TRBJ2-7
CASSWTGDYAYEQYF
TGTGCCAGCAGCTGGACAGGGGATTACGCCTACGAGCAGTACTTC
>TRBV12-3/TRBV12-4|.|.|TRBJ1-5
CASSPGAATLPQHF
TGTGCCAGCAGCCCAGGGGCTGCGACTCTCCCCCAGCATTTT
>TRBV5-1|.|.|TRBJ2-7
CASSLEGAALYEQYF
TGCGCCAGCAGCTTGGAAGGGGCGGCCCTCTACGAGCAGTACTTC
>TRBV7-2|.|.|TRBJ1-5
CASSLGPRGRPQHF
TGTGCCAGCAGCTTAGGGCCACGAGGGCGGCCCCAGCATTTT
>TRBV28|few|.|TRBJ1-1
CASRYGERPRTEAFF
TGTGCCAGCAGGTACGGGGAGAGACCGAGGACTGAAGCTTTCTTT
>TRBV7-9|.|TRBD1|TRBJ2-1
CASSLATGAPTHEQFF
TGTGCCAGCAGCTTAGCCACAGGGGCTCCAACACATGAGCAGTTCTTC
>TRBV6-6|few|.|TRBJ1-2
CASRLSSGVYGYTF
TGTGCCAGCAGACTATCCTCAGGGGTCTATGGCTACACCTTC
>TRBV4-3|many|.|TRBJ2-1
CASSQDHGSSSYNEQFF
TGCGCCAGCAGCCAAGATCACGGCAGCAGCTCCTACAATGAGCAGTTCTTC
>TRBV5-6|.|.|TRBJ1-5
CASSLEEAVGEKGGQPQHF
TGTGCCAGCAGCTTGGAGGAAGCGGTGGGGGAAAAGGGTGGTCAGCCCCAGCATTTT
>TRBV7-9|few|TRBD1|TRBJ1-1
CASSSTGGRVNTEAFF
TGTGCCAGCAGCTCTACAGGGGGCAGGGTAAACACTGAAGCTTTCTTT
>TRBV7-3|few|TRBD2|TRBJ2-1
CASSSLSGGDNEQFF
TGTGCCAGCAGCTCCTTATCGGGGGGAGACAATGAGCAGTTCTTC
>TRBV25-1|.|TRBD2|TRBJ2-1
CASSPSGRGQNEQFF
TGTGCCAGCAGCCCTAGCGGGAGAGGTCAGAATGAGCAGTTCTTC
>TRBV5-1|many|.|TRBJ2-3
CASSLVGDTQYF
TGTGCCAGCAGCTTAGTGGGAGATACGCAGTATTTT
>TRBV2|many|.|TRBJ1-2
CASRITLGAGYTF
TGTGCCAGCCGAATTACCTTGGGGGCTGGCTACACCTTC
>TRBV11-2|.|.|TRBJ2-1
CASSFVEGQGEQFF
TGTGCCAGCAGCTTCGTGGAGGGCCAGGGTGAGCAGTTCTTC
>TRBV24-1|many|.|TRBJ2-1
CATSGYNEQFF
TGTGCCACCAGTGGGTACAATGAGCAGTTCTTC
>TRBV2|few|.|TRBJ2-1
CASSGISGGYNEQFF
TGTGCCAGCAGTGGGATCAGCGGTGGTTACAATGAGCAGTTCTTC
>TRBV20-1|.|.|TRBJ1-5
CSASVGRNQPQHF
TGCAGTGCTAGCGTAGGCCGCAATCAGCCCCAGCATTTT
>TRBV7-2|.|TRBD1|TRBJ1-2
CASRLRGQGYGYTF
TGTGCCAGCAGGTTAAGGGGACAGGGCTATGGCTACACCTTC
>TRBV11-1|few|.|TRBJ2-7
CASSHPSFYEQYF
TGTGCCAGCAGCCACCCGAGTTTCTACGAGCAGTACTTC
>TRBV7-8|.|TRBD1|TRBJ1-5
CASSLAGTAQPQHF
TGTGCCAGCAGCTTAGCTGGGACAGCTCAGCCCCAGCATTTT
>TRBV7-2|.|TRBD1|TRBJ1-5
CASSQTQGEKQPQHF
TGTGCCAGCAGCCAAACACAGGGGGAGAAGCAGCCCCAGCATTTT
>TRBV15|.|.|TRBJ2-1
CATSRNTPDPRNEQFF
TGTGCCACCAGCAGGAACACACCTGACCCGCGGAATGAGCAGTTCTTC
>TRBV29-1|.|TRBD2|TRBJ2-1
CSVELASGRYEQFF
TGCAGCGTTGAGTTGGCTAGCGGGAGGTATGAGCAGTTCTTC